The 25 T cell receptor beta chains reported below all come from one sample, sequenced in a study of multiple sclerosis patients with progressive multifocal leukoencephalopathy. Time point here: before natalizumab initiation. Only in-frame clones appear in the TCRdb table, and some are missing; sequencing was by immunoSEQ multiplex PCR. The sample includes fewer than 35,000 clones, 90% to 95% of them seen just once. Specimen: PBMCs. The receptors were sampled from a man between 25 and 39 years old with multiple sclerosis.

The chain is built from TRBV15 and TRBJ2-7, with D uncertain. CDR3 size: 15 residues. Trimming cost V 3 bases and J 0 bases, with 12 bases left between them. Germline V gene sequence: CDR1 LNHNV, CDR2 YYDKDF (reference sequence). Here the CDR3 DNA reads TGTGCCACCAGCAGCTCCTGGCTGGGCTCCTACGAGCAGTACTTC. Translating gives CATSSSWLGSYEQYF.

This clone was picked up a small number of times. V usage is TRBV4-3 and J usage is TRBJ2-7; TRBD1 matches at 7 bases. Germline CDR1 LGHNA, CDR2 YSLEER. The CDR3 length is 15 residues. The V gene end was trimmed by 1 base and the J gene end by 7 bases; junction bases not matched to a gene: 10. The CDR3 DNA follows: TGCGCCAGCAGCCAAGGAGGTACAGGGGTGAGGGAGCAGTACTTC. It encodes CASSQGGTGVREQYF.

The chain combines TRBV7-9 with TRBJ1-4; D might be TRBD1 (5 bases). This CDR3 has 16 residues. Germline V gene lookup returns CDR1 SEHNR and CDR2 FQNEAQ (reference sequence). V was clipped by 3 bases and J by 3 bases, with 14 bases between them. The CDR3 loop is CASSFLRAGSNEKLFF. Written as DNA, the CDR3 is TGTGCCAGCAGCTTTCTCAGGGCGGGATCTAATGAAAAACTGTTTTTT.

The genes are TRBV7-8 and TRBJ2-3; D is unclear. This CDR3 spans 14 amino acids. Germline CDR1 is SGHVS and CDR2 is FQNEAQ. Trimming cost V 1 base and J 6 bases, with 11 bases left between them. This chain's CDR3 is CASSLDFHGDTQYF. The CDR3 bases are TGTGCCAGCAGCTTAGATTTCCACGGGGATACGCAGTATTTT.

The rearrangement links TRBV4-3 to TRBJ2-5, with D perhaps given as TRBD1 or TRBD2 (5 bases each). The CDR3 consists of 13 residues. Germline CDR1 LGHNA, CDR2 YSLEER. Trimming shortened V by 0 bases and J by 7 bases, and 9 bases separated the two germline ends. Here the CDR3 DNA reads TGCGCCAGCAGCCAAGAGGGGGACGGGACCCAGTACTTC. As protein: CASSQEGDGTQYF.

The chain links TRBV19 to TRBJ2-6, with a possible D match to TRBD1 (5 bases). With 7 bases removed from V and 0 bases from J, the gap between germline ends came to 10 bases. CDR1 is LNHDA, CDR2 SQIVND, per germline (reference sequence). The CDR3 runs to 15 residues. The CDR3 coding sequence is TGTGCCAGTAAACAGGACAACTCTGGGGCCAACGTCCTGACTTTC. Its translation: CASKQDNSGANVLTF. Full variable domain (rest looked up from reference TRBV19 and TRBJ2-6): DGGITQSPKYLFRKEGQNVTLSCEQNLNHDAMYWYRQDPGQGLRLIYYSQIVNDFQKGDIAEGYSVSREKKESFPLTVTSAQKNPTAFYLCASKQDNSGANVLTFGAGSRLTVL.

On this clone: Germline is not matched at one junction end, which may reflect a read error. This sequence joins TRBV18 and TRBJ1-1, with 7 bases that match TRBD1. Germline V gives CDR1 KGHSH, CDR2 LQKENI. CDR3 length: 16 amino acids. Here the CDR3 reads CASSPQGTPQGTEAFF. The CDR3 DNA reads TGTGCCAGCTCCCCACAGGGGACACCGCAGGGGACTGAAGCTTTCTTT.

The genes are TRBV19 and TRBJ1-2, with D tentatively TRBD1 (5 bases). Germline values: CDR1 LNHDA, CDR2 SQIVND (reference sequence). The CDR3 is 12 amino acids. Trimming took off 9 bases at V and 4 bases at J, with 12 bases between the two ends. The DNA for the CDR3 is TGTGCCAGCGGGCAGGGCCTCTATGGCTACACCTTC. Translated, it gives CASGQGLYGYTF.

This sequence joins TRBV7-9 and TRBJ2-1; TRBD2 matches 9 bases. The CDR3 consists of 17 residues. V trimming: 8 bases; J trimming: 2 bases; junction bases outside the gene matches: 13. Per germline, CDR1 SEHNR and CDR2 FQNEAQ (reference sequence). The CDR3 sequence: CASALLAGPPPYNEQFF. CDR3 coding DNA: TGTGCCAGCGCCCTTCTAGCGGGACCCCCCCCCTACAATGAGCAGTTCTTC.

The V call is TRBV27, the J call TRBJ2-7; 11 nucleotides line up with TRBD2. The CDR3 is 15 amino acids. CDR1 is MNHEY, CDR2 SMNVEV, per germline (reference sequence). Unmatched junction bases numbered 7, after V lost 3 bases and J lost 6 bases. The CDR3 sequence is CASSLGLADVIEQYF. CDR3 coding DNA: TGTGCCAGCAGTTTGGGACTAGCGGATGTGATCGAGCAGTACTTC.

This chain joins TRBV30 and TRBJ2-3, with 8 bases identical to TRBD1. Germline V CDR1 and CDR2: GTSNPN, SVGIG (reference sequence). Unmatched junction bases numbered 8, after V lost 3 bases and J lost 0 bases. This CDR3 has 16 residues. The CDR3 loop reads CAWSNGQGSSTDTQYF. The CDR3, as DNA: TGTGCCTGGAGCAATGGACAGGGTTCTAGCACAGATACGCAGTATTTT.

This rearrangement joins TRBV5-8 to TRBJ2-5; 8 bases fit TRBD2. Per the germline V gene, CDR1 is SGHTS and CDR2 is YDEGEE. V shed 0 bases, J shed 4 bases, and the junction held 8 bases outside the gene matches. The CDR3 runs 16 residues. CDR3 nucleotide sequence: TGTGCCAGCAGCTTGGGCCGCGGGCTAGCGGGAGAGACCCAGTACTTC. Protein: CASSLGRGLAGETQYF.

V gene TRBV2 combines with J gene TRBJ2-6; tentative D call: TRBD2 (5 bases). This CDR3 is 15 amino acids long. The V gene's germline CDR1 is SNHLY and CDR2 FYNNEI. V lost 2 bases, J lost 3 bases, and 8 bases lay in between. The CDR3: CASSETRGGANVLTF. DNA for the CDR3: TGTGCCAGCAGTGAAACCCGGGGTGGGGCCAACGTCCTGACTTTC.

This chain joins TRBV6-4 and TRBJ1-1, with D possibly being TRBD1 (6 bases). V shed 3 bases and J shed 4 bases, with 15 bases lying between them. Per the germline V gene, CDR1 is MRHNA and CDR2 is SNTAGT. The CDR3 loop spans 15 amino acids. CDR3 DNA: TGTGCCAGCAGTGAGGAGGGGGGGGGAGTCACTGAAGCTTTCTTT. Encoded protein: CASSEEGGGVTEAFF.

The chain links TRBV25-1 to TRBJ1-2; the D gene is possibly TRBD1 (5 bases). The CDR3 consists of 12 residues. Trimming pared 5 bases from V and 4 bases from J, leaving 8 bases between. From germline, CDR1 is MGHDK and CDR2 SYGVNS. The CDR3 here is CASSRGAYGYTF. The CDR3 coding sequence is TGTGCCAGCAGTAGAGGGGCCTATGGCTACACCTTC.

The CDR3 DNA reads as TGTGCCAGCAGCTTAGGAGCCCAGGGCGAGCAGTTCTTC. Protein: CASSLGAQGEQFF. The chain joins TRBV11-2 to TRBJ2-1; the D gene is possibly TRBD1 (5 bases). Germline CDR1 reads SGHAT; CDR2 reads FQNNGV. V shed 1 base and J shed 10 bases, with 11 bases lying between them. The CDR3 extends over 13 amino acids.

V usage is TRBV14 and J usage is TRBJ2-3; no reliable D call. V shed 1 base and J shed 3 bases, with 20 bases lying between them. Germline V gives CDR1 SGHDN, CDR2 FVKESK. The CDR3 is 18 amino acids. DNA for the CDR3: TGTGCCAGCAGCCAAGTCCGGGTCGGTGGGTTGCAGACAGATACGCAGTATTTT. This sequence encodes CASSQVRVGGLQTDTQYF. Using reference TRBV14 and TRBJ2-3 for the parts outside the CDR3, the full variable domain is EAGVTQFPSHSVIEKGQTVTLRCDPISGHDNLYWYRRVMGKEIKFLLHFVKESKQDESGMPNNRFLAERTGGTYSTLKVQPAELEDSGVYFCASSQVRVGGLQTDTQYFGPGTRLTVL.

The genes are TRBV5-1 and TRBJ2-5, with 8 bases fitting TRBD1. The CDR3 has 15 amino acids. The trim removed 5 bases at V and 4 bases at J, leaving 10 bases unmatched. Germline-derived CDR1 and CDR2 are SGHRS and YFSETQ. This CDR3 is CASSLTGARAETQYF. The CDR3 DNA reads TGCGCCAGCAGTTTGACAGGGGCCCGAGCAGAGACCCAGTACTTC. Using reference TRBV5-1 and TRBJ2-5 for the parts outside the CDR3, the full variable domain is KAGVTQTPRYLIKTRGQQVTLSCSPISGHRSVSWYQQTPGQGLQFLFEYFSETQRNKGNFPGRFSGRQFSNSRSEMNVSTLELGDSALYLCASSLTGARAETQYFGPGTRLLVL.

V gene TRBV15 combines with J gene TRBJ2-7, with 10 bases lining up with TRBD2. This CDR3 region has 17 residues. Trimming at V came to 4 bases and at J to 6 bases, leaving 15 bases not matched to a gene. The germline gives CDR1 LNHNV, CDR2 YYDKDF (reference sequence). CDR3 sequence: CATSKVSGLAGASEQYF. In DNA, the CDR3 is TGTGCCACCAGCAAGGTCTCAGGGCTAGCGGGAGCCTCCGAGCAGTACTTC.

The chain links TRBV15 to TRBJ1-5; D may be TRBD1 (6 bases). The CDR3 extends over 15 amino acids. V was clipped by 7 bases and J by 4 bases, with 17 bases between them. The germline gives CDR1 LNHNV, CDR2 YYDKDF (reference sequence). The CDR3 protein is CATNDGQGPNQPQHF. Here the CDR3 DNA reads TGTGCCACCAACGACGGGCAGGGGCCAAATCAGCCCCAGCATTTT. Full variable domain (missing parts from reference TRBV15 and TRBJ1-5): DAMVIQNPRYQVTQFGKPVTLSCSQTLNHNVMYWYQQKSSQAPKLLFHYYDKDFNNEADTPDNFQSRRPNTSFCFLDIRSPGLGDTAMYLCATNDGQGPNQPQHFGDGTRLSIL.

The V and J genes are TRBV7-6 and TRBJ1-4; 7 bases are shared with TRBD1. Losses at the gene ends were 4 bases for V and 7 bases for J; bases not matched to a gene: 6. Looked up from germline, CDR1 is SGHVS and CDR2 is FNYEAQ. The CDR3 covers 14 residues. CDR3 sequence (DNA): TGTGCCAGCAGCTCTCGACAGGGTGGTGAAAAACTGTTTTTT. Amino acid sequence: CASSSRQGGEKLFF.

J is TRBJ2-2 and V is TRBV30, with D perhaps matching TRBD1 or TRBD2 (5 bases each). CDR3 size: 16 residues. Germline-derived CDR1 and CDR2 are GTSNPN and SVGIG (reference sequence). V was trimmed by 2 bases and J by 2 bases, leaving 15 bases between them. CDR3 in amino acids: CAWSPPGTVNTGELFF. The CDR3 bases are TGTGCCTGGAGTCCCCCCGGGACCGTAAACACCGGGGAGCTGTTTTTT.

CDR3 protein: CASSQGRRGANEKLFF. The CDR3, as DNA: TGTGCCAGCAGCCAAGGACGCCGGGGGGCTAATGAAAAACTGTTTTTT. V gene TRBV2 combines with J gene TRBJ1-4, with D perhaps TRBD1 (5 bases). The CDR3 runs to 16 residues. Germline V lookup: CDR1 SNHLY, CDR2 FYNNEI. V gave up 6 bases and J gave up 3 bases, with 17 bases separating them. The full variable domain, rest sourced from reference TRBV2 and TRBJ1-4, is EPEVTQTPSHQVTQMGQEVILRCVPISNHLYFYWYRQILGQKVEFLVSFYNNEISEKSEIFDDQFSVERPDGSNFTLKIRSTKLEDSAMYFCASSQGRRGANEKLFFGSGTQLSVL.

The V and J genes are TRBV9 and TRBJ1-1, with D hard to call. Germline values: CDR1 SGDLS, CDR2 YYNGEE. The germline V and J ends were trimmed by 4 bases and 5 bases, with 12 bases remaining between them. This CDR3 is 13 amino acids long. The CDR3 DNA reads TGTGCCAGCAGCCCCTATCGGGAAACTGAAGCTTTCTTT. Translated: CASSPYRETEAFF.

The rearrangement links TRBV10-1 to TRBJ1-5, with D tentatively TRBD1 (5 bases). Germline V CDR1 and CDR2: WNHNN, SYGVQD (reference sequence). The V end lost 3 bases, the J end lost 1 base, and 19 bases lay between the germline ends. This CDR3 has 18 amino acids. The CDR3 sequence is CASSDLGHPPQSNQPQHF. As DNA, the CDR3 is TGCGCCAGCAGTGACTTAGGACACCCACCTCAAAGCAATCAGCCCCAGCATTTT.